This passage covers 19 T cell receptor beta chains from one sample sequenced in a study of OX40 agonist ivuxolimab in advanced cancers. Sequencing was performed with immunoSEQ multiplex PCR; in TCRdb, only in-frame clones are kept and a portion is missing. The table includes 20,000 to 30,000 clones, 75% to 85% detected once. The sample was CD4+ or CD8+ T cells sorted from blood, taken in a trial of the OX40 agonist ivuxolimab. Receptors were obtained from an adult with an advanced solid tumor such as melanoma, head and neck, liver or kidney cancer.

This chain connects TRBV10-3 to TRBJ2-5, with D possibly matching TRBD1 (5 bases). The CDR3 is 18 residues long. In germline, CDR1 is ENHRY, CDR2 SYGVKD. Trimming left V 0 bases short and J 4 bases short, with 21 bases between. The CDR3, as DNA: TGTGCCATCAGTGAGTCCGAGATAGGGGATACCCTCGGAGAGACCCAGTACTTC. Translation: CAISESEIGDTLGETQYF.

The chain combines TRBV18 with TRBJ2-3; D may be TRBD2 (6 bases). Per germline, CDR1 KGHSH and CDR2 LQKENI. The CDR3 extends over 14 amino acids. The germline V and J ends were trimmed by 4 bases and 5 bases, with 13 bases remaining between them. The CDR3 loop is CASSQGGARDTQYF. CDR3 coding DNA: TGTGCCAGCTCACAGGGCGGGGCTCGAGATACGCAGTATTTT.

The chain carries TRBV7-2 and TRBJ1-5, with unresolved D. Germline lookup yields CDR1 SGHTA and CDR2 FQGNSA. V was cut by 6 bases and J by 12 bases, with 12 bases left in between. CDR3 size: 11 residues. For the CDR3, the DNA is TGTGCCAGCAGACACGACACTGTCCAGCATTTT. It is translated as CASRHDTVQHF.

The genes are TRBV27 and TRBJ2-2, with D hard to call. With 5 bases removed from V and 1 base from J, the gap between germline ends came to 2 bases. Germline V gene sequence: CDR1 MNHEY, CDR2 SMNVEV (reference sequence). CDR3 size: 12 residues. The CDR3 region is CASSGNTGELFF. DNA of the CDR3: TGTGCCAGCAGTGGGAACACCGGGGAGCTGTTTTTT.

The CDR3 nucleotides are TGTGCCAGCGGGGCGTTACAGGGGGCTAATCAGCCCCAGCATTTT. Protein sequence: CASGALQGANQPQHF. The chain links TRBV6-6 to TRBJ1-5, with TRBD1 identical over 9 bases. V lost 8 bases and J lost 4; bases outside the gene matches: 9. Per germline, CDR1 MNHNY and CDR2 SVGAGI (reference sequence). The CDR3 covers 15 residues.

This chain links TRBV7-2 with TRBJ2-7; D not resolved. The CDR3 spans 9 residues. Germline V CDR1 and CDR2: SGHTA, FQGNSA. V lost 8 bases and J lost 4, with 3 bases in between. The CDR3 DNA is TGTGCCAGCGGGTACGAGCAGTACTTC. Residues: CASGYEQYF.

V gene TRBV19 combines with J gene TRBJ2-2; weak D call: TRBD1 (5 bases). Trimming removed 8 bases at V and 7 bases at J, with 11 bases between. Germline CDR1 reads LNHDA; CDR2 reads SQIVND (reference sequence). This CDR3 region has 12 residues. The DNA for the CDR3 is TGTGCCAGTCGCCGACAGAGCGGGGAGCTGTTTTTT. Translated, it gives CASRRQSGELFF.

This chain links TRBV7-2 with TRBJ1-1; possible D gene TRBD1, 5 bases. The germline V gene encodes CDR1 SGHTA and CDR2 FQGNSA. Trimming took 2 bases from V and 1 from J, leaving 14 bases between them. The CDR3 covers 16 residues. For the CDR3, the DNA is TGTGCCAGCAGCTTATCATGGGCCCAGGGGAACACTGAAGCTTTCTTT. It specifies CASSLSWAQGNTEAFF.

The V gene is TRBV19, the J gene TRBJ2-7; 12 nucleotides align to TRBD2. The CDR3 loop spans 17 amino acids. Trimming took 5 bases from V and 2 from J; bases not matched to a gene: 10. Germline V gene sequence: CDR1 LNHDA, CDR2 SQIVND (reference sequence). The CDR3 loop reads CASSGRPSGRVAYEQYF. The CDR3 DNA reads TGTGCCAGTAGTGGCCGGCCTAGCGGGAGGGTGGCCTACGAGCAGTACTTC. The full variable domain, with the rest looked up from reference TRBV19 and TRBJ2-7, is DGGITQSPKYLFRKEGQNVTLSCEQNLNHDAMYWYRQDPGQGLRLIYYSQIVNDFQKGDIAEGYSVSREKKESFPLTVTSAQKNPTAFYLCASSGRPSGRVAYEQYFGPGTRLTVT.

This clone was seen a handful of times. The rearrangement uses TRBV11-3 and TRBJ2-1; D might be TRBD1 (5 bases). The CDR3 has 13 amino acids. V was shortened by 1 base and J by 8 bases, with 9 bases between the two germline ends. CDR1 is SGHNT, CDR2 YENEEA, per germline. The CDR3 bases are TGTGCCAGCAGCTTAGTGGCCAGGGATGAGCAGTTCTTC. Protein: CASSLVARDEQFF.

The chain joins TRBV4-1 to TRBJ2-5; no reliable D call. V was cut by 3 bases and J by 5 bases, with 4 bases left in between. The CDR3 covers 11 residues. Germline CDR1 and CDR2: MGHRA and YSYEKL. In DNA, the CDR3 is TGCGCCAGCAGCCACGGGGAGACCCAGTACTTC. Amino acids: CASSHGETQYF.

J is TRBJ2-7 and V is TRBV28; no definite D call. In germline, CDR1 is MDHEN, CDR2 SYDVKM. The CDR3 sequence is 10 residues long. V was cut by 5 bases and J by 3 bases, with 2 bases left in between. The CDR3 loop is CASSGYEQYF. The CDR3 nucleotides are TGTGCCAGCAGTGGCTACGAGCAGTACTTC. Full variable domain (missing parts from reference TRBV28 and TRBJ2-7): DVKVTQSSRYLVKRTGEKVFLECVQDMDHENMFWYRQDPGLGLRLIYFSYDVKMKEKGDIPEGYSVSREKKERFSLILESASTNQTSMYLCASSGYEQYFGPGTRLTVT.

The rearrangement joins TRBV9 to TRBJ1-1; a possible D gene is TRBD1 (6 bases). The CDR3 loop spans 13 amino acids. Germline V gene data show CDR1 as SGDLS and CDR2 as YYNGEE. Trimming left V 0 bases short and J 7 bases short, with 10 bases between. CDR3 nucleotides: TGTGCCAGCAGCGTAGGCACAGGGTTTGAAGCTTTCTTT. Its translation is CASSVGTGFEAFF.

The V gene is TRBV10-3, the J gene TRBJ2-1, with TRBD2 matching 7 bases. The CDR3 totals 16 residues. In germline, CDR1 is ENHRY, CDR2 SYGVKD. V gave up 3 bases and J gave up 5 bases; unmatched junction bases: 10. The DNA for the CDR3 is TGTGCCATCAGTGACTCTCCGGGGCTAGCGGACAATGAGCAGTTCTTC. This translates into CAISDSPGLADNEQFF.

J is TRBJ1-1 and V is TRBV7-6; D unresolved. The germline gives CDR1 SGHVS, CDR2 FNYEAQ. The CDR3 has 13 amino acids. V was pared by 3 bases and J by 1 base, with 6 bases between. The CDR3 DNA follows: TGTGCCAGCAGCTTCGGGGAGAACACTGAAGCTTTCTTT. It translates to CASSFGENTEAFF. Drawing the rest from reference TRBV7-6 and TRBJ1-1, the complete variable domain is GAGVSQSPRYKVTKRGQDVALRCDPISGHVSLYWYRQALGQGPEFLTYFNYEAQQDKSGLPNDRFSAERPEGSISTLTIQRTEQRDSAMYRCASSFGENTEAFFGQGTRLTVV.

V and J are TRBV11-2 and TRBJ2-2; TRBD1 or TRBD2 may be the D gene (6 bases each). Germline CDR1 reads SGHAT; CDR2 reads FQNNGV. Deletions cut 3 bases from V and 2 bases from J, with 16 bases between. This CDR3 region has 17 residues. CDR3 bases: TGTGCCAGCAGCTTGATGGGGGCGGGGCCCAACACCGGGGAGCTGTTTTTT. Its protein product is CASSLMGAGPNTGELFF.

A few counts support this clone. The genes are TRBV7-9 and TRBJ1-4; tentative D call: TRBD1 (5 bases). The CDR3 totals 14 residues. The germline gives CDR1 SEHNR, CDR2 FQNEAQ (reference sequence). The V end lost 5 bases, the J end lost 5 bases, and 12 bases lay between the germline ends. The CDR3 reads CASSPREGNEKLFF. The CDR3 nucleotides are TGTGCCAGCAGCCCCCGGGAGGGGAATGAAAAACTGTTTTTT. Supplemented by reference TRBV7-9 and TRBJ1-4, the full variable domain reads DTGVSQNPRHKITKRGQNVTFRCDPISEHNRLYWYRQTLGQGPEFLTYFQNEAQLEKSRLLSDRFSAERPKGSFSTLEIQRTEQGDSAMYLCASSPREGNEKLFFGSGTQLSVL.

V is TRBV13 and J is TRBJ2-7; TRBD1 matches at 11 bases. The CDR3 runs to 16 residues. Germline CDR1 is PRHDT and CDR2 is FYEKMQ (reference sequence). V shed 5 bases and J 2 bases; nucleotides not matched to a gene: 8. The DNA of the CDR3 is TGTGCCAGCAGCCAACCACCGGGACAGGGGGCCTACGAGCAGTACTTC. Encoded protein: CASSQPPGQGAYEQYF.

This rearrangement joins TRBV7-9 to TRBJ1-1; D gene unclear. The V and J ends lost 5 bases and 0 bases respectively, with 13 bases between them. This CDR3 has 15 amino acids. The germline CDR1 and CDR2 sequences are SEHNR and FQNEAQ (reference sequence). Here the CDR3 reads CASSPHDAMNTEAFF. The CDR3 DNA reads TGTGCCAGCAGCCCTCACGACGCAATGAACACTGAAGCTTTCTTT.